These T cell receptor beta chains were read from a single sample in a study of PD-1 blockade in classical Hodgkin lymphoma. The table came from immunoSEQ multiplex PCR; TCRdb's copy has only in-frame clones and leaves some out. The data show tens of thousands of clones, about nine tenths seen once. Sample: peripheral blood mononuclear cells (PBMCs), taken before the fourth cycle of nivolumab. These receptor sequences come from a human donor with classical Hodgkin lymphoma. CDR3s include the opening cysteine and the closing phenylalanine or tryptophan. The D gene is left open where the match is weak. For some rows the clone size is stated as once, few or many, or as a class when expanded; others skip it.

d_call j_call clone_size v_call cdr3_nt cdr3_aa
. TRBJ1-2 . TRBV29-1 TGCAGCGTTGAAATCAACTATGGCTACACCTTC CSVEINYGYTF
TRBD2 TRBJ2-7 . TRBV23-1 TGCGCCAGCAGTCAATCCGGGGGGGGTTTCCACGAGCAGTACTTC CASSQSGGGFHEQYF
. TRBJ2-5 . TRBV19 TGTGCCAGTAGTATAGATACAGAGACCCAGTACTTC CASSIDTETQYF
. TRBJ1-4 . TRBV6-5 TGTGCCAGCAGTTACTCGAGGCATGAAAAACTGTTTTTT CASSYSRHEKLFF
. TRBJ2-2 . TRBV27 TGTGCCAGCAACTTGGGGTACAGGGACACCGGGGAGCTGTTTTTT CASNLGYRDTGELFF
. TRBJ2-1 few TRBV19 TGTGCCAGTAGTATGACAGGTAACAACGATGAGCAGTTCTTC CASSMTGNNDEQFF
TRBD1 TRBJ1-1 . TRBV30 TGTGCCTGGAGCGAAGGACAGGGTGGCACTGAAGCTTTCTTT CAWSEGQGGTEAFF
. TRBJ1-1 . TRBV20-1 TGCAGTGCTAGACAGGGGATTGAAGCTTTCTTT CSARQGIEAFF
. TRBJ1-4 . TRBV7-9 TGTGCCAGCAGCTTACCCCCACGACAGTGGGGGACAACTAATGAAAAACTGTTTTTT CASSLPPRQWGTTNEKLFF
. TRBJ1-5 . TRBV6-1 TGTGCCAGCAGTGAAGCGCGGGGGGCCGGACAGCCCCAGCATTTT CASSEARGAGQPQHF
TRBD1 TRBJ2-5 . TRBV30 TGTGCCTCGGGACAGTTCGAGACCCAGTACTTC CASGQFETQYF
. TRBJ1-2 . TRBV10-3 TGTGCCATCAGTGAGTCGTTATCGACAAACTTTAGGGGCTACACCTTC CAISESLSTNFRGYTF
. TRBJ1-4 . TRBV5-6 TGTGCCAGCAGCCAGGGGCTTGATAATGAAAAACTGTTTTTT CASSQGLDNEKLFF
. TRBJ1-3 . TRBV11-1 TGTGCCAGACCAAGGAGGATTAAAAACACCATATATTTT CARPRRIKNTIYF
. TRBJ1-3 once TRBV19 TGTGCCAGTAGTAGGATCGGAACCTCTGGAAACACCATATATTTT CASSRIGTSGNTIYF
TRBD2 TRBJ2-3 . TRBV4-1 TGCGCCAGCAGCCAAGGTAGCGGGGGGACCCTTAGCACAGATACGCAGTATTTT CASSQGSGGTLSTDTQYF
TRBD1 TRBJ2-7 . TRBV18 TGTGCCAGCTCATTCGGACAGGGGGCATCCTACGAGCAGTACTTC CASSFGQGASYEQYF
. TRBJ2-3 . TRBV10-2 TGCGCCAGCAGTGAAGATTCGGGGGGCCGGGGAGATACGCAGTATTTT CASSEDSGGRGDTQYF
TRBD2 TRBJ2-5 once TRBV4-1 TGCGCCAGCAGCCGAGGGACTAGCGGGGGGTTGGAGACCCAGTACTTC CASSRGTSGGLETQYF
. TRBJ2-7 . TRBV14 TGTGCCAGCAGCCAAGATCGCGGCAGAAGGCAGTACTTC CASSQDRGRRQYF
. TRBJ2-7 . TRBV6-1 TGTGCCAGCTCACAGGGCCCATTCTACGAGCAGTACTTC CASSQGPFYEQYF
TRBD1 TRBJ1-2 . TRBV6-1 TGTGCCAGCAGTGAGGGCAGGGGGGGATGGTACACCTTC CASSEGRGGWYTF
. TRBJ1-2 . TRBV5-6 TGTGCCAGCAGCTTGGCGGGGTCCCAGGGTCGCCTCTATGGCTACACCTTC CASSLAGSQGRLYGYTF
. TRBJ1-1 . TRBV6-5 TGTGCCAGCATCGGGGAACCGAACACTGAAGCTTTCTTT CASIGEPNTEAFF
. TRBJ1-5 . TRBV5-6 TGTGCCAGCAGCTTGGAAAGACACGGGTCCCAGCATTTT CASSLERHGSQHF
TRBD2 TRBJ2-1 . TRBV27 TGTGCCAGCAGTTCCTCAGGACTAGCGGGTGACCCGGGGTTCTTC CASSSSGLAGDPGFF
. TRBJ1-2 once TRBV11-2 TGTGCCAGCTCAGCCCTGAGGGGACGCTCCTATGGCTACACCTTC CASSALRGRSYGYTF
TRBD2 TRBJ2-4 . TRBV13 TGTGCCACTCGCTTGGGGGGGGCCAAAAACATTCAGTACTTC CATRLGGAKNIQYF
. TRBJ2-7 . TRBV19 TGTGCCAGTAGTATGATAGGGAACGAGCAGTACTTC CASSMIGNEQYF
TRBD1 TRBJ1-5 few TRBV6-1 TGTGCCAGCAGTCCTGACAGGGGCAATCAGCCCCAGCATTTT CASSPDRGNQPQHF
. TRBJ2-6 . TRBV5-1 TGCGCCAGCAGCGGGACCGGTTTCTCTGGGGCCAACGTCCTGACTTTC CASSGTGFSGANVLTF
TRBD1 TRBJ2-1 . TRBV9 TGTGCCAGCACGCCCCCGGACAGGGGGCTGGATGAGCAGTTCTTC CASTPPDRGLDEQFF
. TRBJ1-1 . TRBV27 TGTGCCAGCAGTTTCTGGGGAAACACTGAAGCTTTCTTT CASSFWGNTEAFF
. TRBJ1-1 . TRBV5-1 TGCGCCAGCAGGGTTGGTGGCACTGAAGCTTTCTTT CASRVGGTEAFF
TRBD1 TRBJ2-7 . TRBV18 TGTGCCAGCTCACCACCAATACCGGGACAGGGTGCCTTGGAGCAGTACTTC CASSPPIPGQGALEQYF
TRBD1 TRBJ1-3 . TRBV28 TGTGCCAGCAGTTCAGGGGGCGCGTCCGGAAACACCATATATTTT CASSSGGASGNTIYF
. TRBJ1-6 . TRBV21-1 TGTGCCACCCCGGGGGGGCTTAATTCACCCCTCCACTTT CATPGGLNSPLHF
. TRBJ2-2 . TRBV19 TGTGCCAGTAGTACGGGCTCCGGGGAGCTGTTTTTT CASSTGSGELFF
. TRBJ1-2 . TRBV27 TGTGCCAGCAGTCCTCGGGCCGGGGAGGGGGGAGGTGGCTACACCTTC CASSPRAGEGGGGYTF
TRBD1 TRBJ1-5 . TRBV19 TGTGCCAGTAGTAGGGACAGAAACAATCAGCCCCAGCATTTT CASSRDRNNQPQHF
. TRBJ1-5 few TRBV7-2 TGTGCCAGCAGCTTAGCAGGGGGGATGGGTCAGCCCCAGCATTTT CASSLAGGMGQPQHF
. TRBJ2-1 . TRBV6-5 TGTGCCAGCAGCAGGGGCCAGTACAATGAGCAGTTCTTC CASSRGQYNEQFF
. TRBJ1-2 . TRBV11-2 TGTGCCAGCAGCGGGCGCAGGGTAAGCTACACCTTC CASSGRRVSYTF
TRBD1 TRBJ2-1 few TRBV2 TGTGCCAGCAGTGAAGTGTTGGACAGGGTACGCTACAATGAGCAGTTCTTC CASSEVLDRVRYNEQFF
. TRBJ1-1 . TRBV4-2 TGTGCCAGCAGCCAAGATTTGAGGATCGGTGAAGCTTTCTTT CASSQDLRIGEAFF
TRBD2 TRBJ2-7 . TRBV9 TGTGCCAGCAGCGCGGGACTAGCGTACGACGAGCAGTACTTC CASSAGLAYDEQYF
TRBD2 TRBJ2-1 . TRBV2 TGTGCAGGACGCCCAGCGGGGGCCGTTCTAGGGGAGCAGTTCTTC CAGRPAGAVLGEQFF
TRBD2 TRBJ2-3 . TRBV7-8 TGTGCCAGCAGTCAGAGGACTAGCGGGGGCACAGATACGCAGTATTTT CASSQRTSGGTDTQYF
TRBD1 TRBJ1-4 . TRBV2 TGTGCCAGCAGTGACCCCAGGGGGCATTATGAAAAACTGTTTTTT CASSDPRGHYEKLFF
. TRBJ2-1 . TRBV27 TGTGCCAGCAGTTTAGGGGCAGCCTCACACAATGAGCAGTTCTTC CASSLGAASHNEQFF
. TRBJ1-1 . TRBV19 TGTGCCAGTCAAAAAGGGGACTGGGGAAACACTGAAGCTTTCTTT CASQKGDWGNTEAFF
. TRBJ1-2 . TRBV27 TGTGCCAGCAGTTTATTGGGGAGCCAGGCCGATAACTATGGCTACACCTTC CASSLLGSQADNYGYTF
. TRBJ1-6 . TRBV7-2 TGTGCCAGCAGCAATAGAGCCTCACCCCTCCACTTT CASSNRASPLHF